This T cell receptor (beta chain) is drawn from a study of neurological immune-mediated disorders. Across the whole study: Multiple sclerosis patients numbered around 34, of whom some 30 were relapsing-remitting and 3 secondary progressive.

The study, taken as a whole, reports: Grouping of repertoires by phylogeny put those of 18 of 34 multiple sclerosis patients into a single related-CDR3 cluster, a possible signature.

V was pared by 3 bases and J by 6 bases, with 10 bases between. The CDR3 is 12 residues long. Germline CDR1 DFQATT, CDR2 SNEGSKA (reference sequence). Each TCR transcript was tagged with a 10-nucleotide random UMI during 5'RACE. One entry per CDR3 protein results from TCRdb running MiXCR on the 5' RACE reads. The table records about 46,000 distinct CDR3 sequences, 4% to 5.5% of them present only once. The unsorted libraries originated from 2 million PBMCs kept at -80 C. At least ten counts were recorded for this clonotype. Its antigen is unidentified. What was sequenced was PBMCs. The sequence came from a woman aged 60 to 75 with multiple sclerosis. The gene calls are TRBV20-1 and TRBJ2-3, with D possibly matching TRBD2 (5 bases). For the CDR3, the DNA is TGCAGTGCTAGGGGAGTTGGGGATACGCAGTATTTT. Protein product: CSARGVGDTQYF.